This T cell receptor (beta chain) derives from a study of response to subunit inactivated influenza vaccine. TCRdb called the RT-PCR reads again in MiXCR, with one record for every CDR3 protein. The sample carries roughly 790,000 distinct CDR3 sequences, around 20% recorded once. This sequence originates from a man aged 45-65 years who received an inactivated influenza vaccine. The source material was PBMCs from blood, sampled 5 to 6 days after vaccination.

This CDR3 is CASSLVGPRGNQPQHF. The CDR3 DNA is TGTGCCAGCAGCTTAGTAGGGCCAAGAGGCAATCAGCCCCAGCATTTT. The chain recombines TRBV7-9 with TRBJ1-5; D unresolved. This CDR3 is built from 16 residues. Per the germline V gene, CDR1 is SEHNR and CDR2 is FQNEAQ (reference sequence). V lost 1 base, J lost 2 bases, and 12 bases lay in between. The full variable domain, its missing parts supplied by reference TRBV7-9 and TRBJ1-5, is DTGVSQNPRHKITKRGQNVTFRCDPISEHNRLYWYRQTLGQGPEFLTYFQNEAQLEKSRLLSDRFSAERPKGSFSTLEIQRTEQGDSAMYLCASSLVGPRGNQPQHFGDGTRLSIL.